This T cell receptor (beta chain) was retrieved from a study of CD8 T cells in Susac syndrome. It was negative isolation that provided the CD8+ and CD4+ T cells, whereas TEMRA cells were enriched by FACS. About 0.5 to 1 ug RNA was reverse transcribed with random hexamers. Coverage of TCR beta CDR3 amplification by immunoSEQ multiplex PCR extended to 54 Vbeta and 13 Jbeta. TCRdb processed the immunoSEQ multiplex PCR reads anew with MiXCR; each CDR3 protein has one entry. Of about 90,000 distinct CDR3 sequences in the sample, about 93% were seen once. After removal of 11 bases from V and 5 bases from J, the junction contained 10 bases not matched to a gene. CDR1 and CDR2 (germline): LNHDA, SQIVND (reference sequence). The CDR3 is 13 amino acids.

What was sequenced was CD8+ T cells from PBMCs. The rearrangement links TRBV19 to TRBJ1-1; 8 nucleotides line up with TRBD1. The sequence derives from a human donor in good health. In DNA form, the CDR3 reads TGTGCCTCGAGATCAGGGGGCCATACTGAAGCTTTCTTT. Amino acids: CASRSGGHTEAFF.